The 27 T cell receptor beta chains below all came from one sample that was sequenced in a study of shared clonotypes between healthy human individuals. The repertoire was sequenced with immunoSEQ multiplex PCR; TCRdb's copy has only in-frame clones and lacks some. This table has 2 million to 3 million clones, over 85% appearing once. The material sequenced was naive CD4+ T cells from PBMCs. Subset: CD45RA+ positively selected. These TCRs come from a man younger than 35 in good health. Some clones in this sample may be carry-over from other donors' samples.

The chain uses TRBV9 and TRBJ2-1; perhaps TRBD1 as D (5 bases). In germline, CDR1 is SGDLS, CDR2 YYNGEE. The CDR3 runs 16 residues. Between the trimmed V and J ends, which lost 1 base and 3 bases, there was a span of 14 bases. The DNA for the CDR3 is TGTGCCAGCAGCGTATGGGGCCGACCCGGCTACAATGAGCAGTTCTTC. Encoded protein: CASSVWGRPGYNEQFF.

The chain employs TRBV7-9 and TRBJ2-3; 12 bases match TRBD1. Germline CDR1 SEHNR, CDR2 FQNEAQ (reference sequence). The CDR3 sequence is 18 residues long. The J segment lost 6 bases and the V segment lost 0 bases, leaving 10 bases of the junction unmatched. The CDR3, as DNA: TGTGCCAGCAGCTTAGCGCCCTGGGACAGGGGGCGGTCGGATACGCAGTATTTT. This translates into CASSLAPWDRGRSDTQYF.

The rearrangement joins TRBV27 to TRBJ1-5; 7 nucleotides align to TRBD1. Germline V gene data show CDR1 as MNHEY and CDR2 as SMNVEV (reference sequence). The V and J ends lost 6 bases and 5 bases, in that order; junction bases with no gene match: 10. This CDR3 is built from 15 residues. CDR3 protein: CASSLTGVGDQPQHF. CDR3 nucleotides: TGTGCCAGCAGCCTAACAGGGGTGGGAGATCAGCCCCAGCATTTT.

The chain carries TRBV6-5 and TRBJ1-6; 7 bases match TRBD1. The CDR3 contains 14 residues. V shed 5 bases, J shed 9 bases, and the junction held 7 bases outside the gene matches. Germline V lookup: CDR1 MNHEY, CDR2 SVGAGI. DNA for the CDR3: TGTGCCAGCAGTCCACAGGGGTTTGGTTCACCCCTCCACTTT. Translated, it gives CASSPQGFGSPLHF.

A word on this clone: One end of the junction varies from germline; a read error may be responsible. The chain joins TRBV29-1 to TRBJ2-6; 8 bases match TRBD1. Germline CDR1 SQVTM, CDR2 ANQGSEA. This CDR3 spans 12 amino acids. The CDR3 nucleotides read TGCAGCGTCGAAGACAGGGGTCTTGTCCTGACTTTC. This gives the protein CSVEDRGLVLTF. The whole variable domain, filled in from reference TRBV29-1 and TRBJ2-6, reads SAVISQKPSRDICQRGTSLTIQCQVDSQVTMMFWYRQQPGQSLTLIATANQGSEATYESGFVIDKFPISRPNLTFSTLTVSNMSPEDSSIYLCSVEDRGLVLTFGAGSRLTVL.

This chain links TRBV19 with TRBJ2-5, with TRBD2 matching 14 bases. Trimming removed 5 bases from V and 3 bases from J; junction bases left unmatched: 5. The CDR3 consists of 16 residues. Germline CDR1 LNHDA, CDR2 SQIVND (reference sequence). The CDR3 nucleotides are TGTGCCAGTAGTTCCGGACTAGCGGGAGGTGAAGAGACCCAGTACTTC. It translates to CASSSGLAGGEETQYF.

This chain uses TRBV9 with TRBJ2-5; 7 bases are shared with TRBD2. The CDR3 is 17 residues long. V was pared by 0 bases and J by 4 bases, with 12 bases of the junction left unmatched. Germline CDR1 is SGDLS and CDR2 is YYNGEE. The CDR3: CASSVGPGLVNPETQYF. As DNA, the CDR3 is TGTGCCAGCAGCGTAGGCCCCGGACTAGTGAATCCAGAGACCCAGTACTTC.

Comments on this clone: Additional DNA sequences in this sample encode the identical CDR3. The chain is built from TRBV28 and TRBJ2-5; D uncertain. The V gene's germline CDR1 is MDHEN and CDR2 SYDVKM. The CDR3 extends over 12 amino acids. Trimming removed 6 bases from V and 1 base from J, with 6 bases in between. The CDR3 DNA reads as TGTGCCAGCAGCTTGGTCCAAGAGACCCAGTACTTC. It is translated as CASSLVQETQYF.

The chain combines TRBV29-1 with TRBJ2-3, with TRBD2 matching over 8 bases. With 3 bases clipped from V and 7 bases from J, the junction kept 6 bases outside the gene matches. Germline-derived CDR1 and CDR2 are SQVTM and ANQGSEA. There are 13 residues in the CDR3. The CDR3, as DNA: TGCAGCGTTGATCCGGGAGGGGGTTATACGCAGTATTTT. Translated, it gives CSVDPGGGYTQYF.

This chain connects TRBV7-2 to TRBJ1-4; D is unclear. Germline CDR1 is SGHTA and CDR2 is FQGNSA. This CDR3 spans 12 amino acids. V was cut by 4 bases and J by 5 bases, with 5 bases left in between. In DNA form, the CDR3 reads TGTGCCAGCAGCTCTCAGAATGAAAAACTGTTTTTT. Its protein product is CASSSQNEKLFF.

The V and J genes are TRBV18 and TRBJ2-5; TRBD1 might be the D (5 bases). This CDR3 spans 14 amino acids. Germline V gives CDR1 KGHSH, CDR2 LQKENI. The germline V and J ends were trimmed by 3 bases and 2 bases, with 10 bases remaining between them. The CDR3 nucleotides read TGTGCCAGCTCACCCAATTCAGGGCAAGAGACCCAGTACTTC. Residues: CASSPNSGQETQYF. Using reference TRBV18 and TRBJ2-5 for the parts outside the CDR3, the full variable domain is NAGVMQNPRHLVRRRGQEARLRCSPMKGHSHVYWYRQLPEEGLKFMVYLQKENIIDESGMPKERFSAEFPKEGPSILRIQQVVRGDSAAYFCASSPNSGQETQYFGPGTRLLVL.

The gene calls are TRBV30 and TRBJ2-1, with D possibly matching TRBD1 (5 bases). V was cut by 4 bases and J by 15 bases, with 16 bases left in between. The germline V gene has CDR1 GTSNPN and CDR2 SVGIG (reference sequence). The CDR3 length is 11 residues. The CDR3 nucleotides are TGTGCCTGGACCCTAGGGGATAGTGGGTTCTTC. Translating gives CAWTLGDSGFF.

V usage is TRBV6-4 and J usage is TRBJ2-1, with 7 bases aligning to TRBD2. CDR1 is MRHNA, CDR2 SNTAGT, per germline. The junction had 6 bases not matched to a gene; V was cut back by 2 bases and J by 5 bases. This CDR3 has 15 residues. The CDR3 coding sequence is TGTGCCAGCAGTGACGGCAACGGGAGGCACAATGAGCAGTTCTTC. Its translation: CASSDGNGRHNEQFF.

Written as DNA, the CDR3 is TGTGCCAGCAGTGCTCAGAGTTTGAGAGACAATGAGCAGTTCTTC. Protein: CASSAQSLRDNEQFF. J is TRBJ2-1 and V is TRBV2; D uncertain. This CDR3 comprises 15 residues. Trimming stripped 4 bases from V and 5 bases from J, with 15 bases between. In germline, CDR1 is SNHLY, CDR2 FYNNEI.

This chain joins TRBV4-3 and TRBJ1-3; 7 positions agree with TRBD1. The CDR3 spans 17 residues. The trim removed 0 bases at V and 4 bases at J, leaving 9 bases unmatched. The germline V gene has CDR1 LGHNA and CDR2 YSLEER. DNA for the CDR3: TGCGCCAGCAGCCAAGATGGACAGGTTTTATGGGGAAACACCATATATTTT. This codes for CASSQDGQVLWGNTIYF.

This chain uses TRBV9 with TRBJ2-1; 7 bases agree with TRBD2. The junction had 9 bases not matched to a gene; V was cut back by 4 bases and J by 8 bases. CDR1 SGDLS and CDR2 YYNGEE come from the germline V gene. This CDR3 has 14 amino acids. The DNA of the CDR3 is TGTGCCAGCAGCCCTACGGGGACTACTGATGAGCAGTTCTTC. As protein: CASSPTGTTDEQFF.

The chain is built from TRBV15 and TRBJ2-7, with 7 nucleotides matching TRBD2. Germline V CDR1 and CDR2: LNHNV, YYDKDF (reference sequence). The CDR3 runs 17 residues. Trimming at V came to 6 bases and at J to 1 base, leaving 15 bases not matched to a gene. CDR3 nucleotides: TGTGCCACCAGACTACTTATGGGGAGGGTAGGGTCCTACGAGCAGTACTTC. It codes for CATRLLMGRVGSYEQYF.

V and J are TRBV28 and TRBJ1-2, with TRBD1 identical over 10 bases. This CDR3 contains 15 residues. Germline V gene sequence: CDR1 MDHEN, CDR2 SYDVKM. V lost 5 bases and J lost 4; bases outside the gene matches: 7. DNA for the CDR3: TGTGCCAGCAGTCGGGACAGGGGATACAGCTATGGCTACACCTTC. Its protein is CASSRDRGYSYGYTF.

The V call is TRBV7-9, the J call TRBJ2-2, with D unresolved. CDR1 is SEHNR and CDR2 is FQNEAQ in the germline V gene (reference sequence). CDR3 size: 13 residues. With 3 bases removed from V and 2 bases from J, the gap between germline ends came to 4 bases. The CDR3 nucleotides are TGTGCCAGCAGCTTCATTAACACCGGGGAGCTGTTTTTT. Translation: CASSFINTGELFF.

To note about this clone: The sample holds other DNA sequences that translate to the same CDR3. CDR3 protein: CASSQGQGGTYEQYF. The CDR3 DNA reads as TGCGCCAGCAGCCAAGGACAGGGGGGAACCTACGAGCAGTACTTC. V usage is TRBV4-3 and J usage is TRBJ2-7; 9 bases fit TRBD1. Unmatched junction bases numbered 3, after V lost 1 base and J lost 2 bases. Germline V gives CDR1 LGHNA, CDR2 YSLEER. The CDR3 sequence is 15 residues long.

V and J are TRBV5-6 and TRBJ1-4; TRBD1 is a possible D gene (6 bases). This CDR3 is 13 amino acids long. Germline values: CDR1 SGHDT, CDR2 YYEEEE. Trimming stripped 4 bases from V and 7 bases from J, with 11 bases between. CDR3 nucleotide sequence: TGTGCCAGCAGCCAGACAGGAGTTGAAAAACTGTTTTTT. Amino acids: CASSQTGVEKLFF.

The rearrangement joins TRBV9 to TRBJ2-5; the D gene is possibly TRBD1 (5 bases). Germline V gene data show CDR1 as SGDLS and CDR2 as YYNGEE. The CDR3 totals 13 residues. V dropped 1 base and J dropped 4 bases, with 8 bases sitting between them. The CDR3 nucleotides are TGTGCCAGCAGCGTACAGGGCGCAGAGACCCAGTACTTC. This translates into CASSVQGAETQYF. The full variable domain, completed using reference TRBV9 and TRBJ2-5, is DSGVTQTPKHLITATGQRVTLRCSPRSGDLSVYWYQQSLDQGLQFLIQYYNGEERAKGNILERFSAQQFPDLHSELNLSSLELGDSALYFCASSVQGAETQYFGPGTRLLVL.

V and J are TRBV30 and TRBJ1-4; 7 bases are shared with TRBD1. Trimming cost V 1 base and J 4 bases; bases outside gene matches: 6. Germline V lookup: CDR1 GTSNPN, CDR2 SVGIG (reference sequence). The CDR3 sequence is 15 residues long. The CDR3 coding sequence is TGTGCCTGGAGTGCTTCGGGACAGCTTAATGAAAAACTGTTTTTT. The encoded protein is CAWSASGQLNEKLFF.

The chain employs TRBV29-1 and TRBJ2-7; 7 bases map to TRBD1. Per germline, CDR1 SQVTM and CDR2 ANQGSEA. The CDR3 length is 15 residues. Trimming cost V 7 bases and J 2 bases; bases outside gene matches: 14. The CDR3 here is CSAATRTGVPYEQYF. The CDR3 nucleotides are TGCAGCGCCGCGACTCGGACAGGCGTTCCCTACGAGCAGTACTTC.

The chain carries TRBV6-1 and TRBJ1-2, with 7 bases matching TRBD1. The length of the CDR3 is 13 residues. Germline V gives CDR1 MNHNS, CDR2 SASEGT. The trim removed 10 bases at V and 4 bases at J, leaving 9 bases unmatched. CDR3 sequence (DNA): TGTGCCACCGGGGGGACAGAGACCTATGGCTACACCTTC. As protein: CATGGTETYGYTF.

V is TRBV7-8 and J is TRBJ1-5; D not resolved. The CDR3 spans 13 residues. The V gene lost 5 bases and the J gene lost 2 bases, with 7 bases spanning the gap. Germline CDR1 SGHVS, CDR2 FQNEAQ. The CDR3 coding sequence is TGTGCCAGCAGCCCGGTTGGCAATCAGCCCCAGCATTTT. Translation: CASSPVGNQPQHF.

The gene calls are TRBV6-6 and TRBJ2-7; 10 positions agree with TRBD1. This CDR3 region has 15 residues. The J segment lost 1 base and the V segment lost 6 bases, leaving 6 bases of the junction unmatched. Germline V gene data show CDR1 as MNHNY and CDR2 as SVGAGI (reference sequence). CDR3 sequence reads: CASREPGQGSYEQYF. For the CDR3, the DNA is TGTGCCAGCAGGGAACCGGGACAGGGGTCCTACGAGCAGTACTTC.